Presented here are 22 T cell receptor beta chains from one specimen sequenced in a study of shared T cell receptors in the human thymus. Produced via immunoSEQ multiplex PCR; TCRdb's table is partial and in-frame only. The repertoire holds around 730,000 clones, with roughly 85% as singletons. Another study also made use of these data, one on human thymus T cells.

Sequencing was done on a sample of thymocytes. The receptors derive from a girl in the first two years of life with a congenital heart defect.

The chain has TRBV7-9 and TRBJ1-3; a weak D match, TRBD1 (6 bases). The CDR3 runs to 13 residues. Germline V gene data show CDR1 as SEHNR and CDR2 as FQNEAQ (reference sequence). The V end was cut by 6 bases, the J end by 4 bases, with 10 bases between. CDR3 protein: CASSWDIGNTIYF. The CDR3 DNA is TGTGCCAGCAGTTGGGACATCGGAAACACCATATATTTT.

This chain connects TRBV10-3 to TRBJ2-7; possibly TRBD1 for D (6 bases). The germline gives CDR1 ENHRY, CDR2 SYGVKD. The CDR3 contains 14 residues. V gave up 8 bases and J gave up 2 bases, with 16 bases separating them. The CDR3, as DNA: TGTGCCATCGCCGGGACATCGGACACCTACGAGCAGTACTTC. This encodes CAIAGTSDTYEQYF.

A few counts support this clone. The chain carries TRBV2 and TRBJ2-3; the D gene is possibly TRBD1 (5 bases). Trimming pared 0 bases from V and 3 bases from J, leaving 25 bases between. The germline gives CDR1 SNHLY, CDR2 FYNNEI. The CDR3 length is 20 residues. The CDR3 sequence: CASSEALRGKGKLVTDTQYF. The CDR3 coding sequence is TGTGCCAGCAGTGAAGCGCTTCGAGGAAAGGGGAAGCTTGTAACAGATACGCAGTATTTT.

The chain is built from TRBV7-2 and TRBJ1-1, with 7 bases fitting TRBD1. Trimming took 5 bases from V and 3 from J; bases not matched to a gene: 21. Germline-derived CDR1 and CDR2 are SGHTA and FQGNSA. There are 19 residues in the CDR3. CDR3 sequence reads: CASSPIPGQRQGGDTEAFF. The CDR3 region has the DNA TGTGCCAGCAGCCCGATACCGGGACAGAGGCAGGGTGGTGACACTGAAGCTTTCTTT.

This chain links TRBV6-4 with TRBJ1-1, with D perhaps TRBD1 (5 bases). Per the germline V gene, CDR1 is MRHNA and CDR2 is SNTAGT. The germline V and J ends were trimmed by 0 bases and 2 bases, with 19 bases remaining between them. This CDR3 is 18 amino acids long. CDR3 nucleotides: TGTGCCAGCAGTGACTCGAATCCGGACATGGGGTCTAACACTGAAGCTTTCTTT. Encoded protein: CASSDSNPDMGSNTEAFF.

The chain joins TRBV5-5 to TRBJ1-1, with D possibly TRBD1 on 5 matching bases. The length of the CDR3 is 14 residues. Germline CDR1 reads SGHKS; CDR2 reads YYEKEE (reference sequence). V gave up 6 bases and J gave up 1 base, with 13 bases separating them. CDR3 loop: CASTLSRGNTEAFF. CDR3 in DNA: TGTGCCAGCACCCTATCTAGGGGGAACACTGAAGCTTTCTTT.

This chain uses TRBV27 with TRBJ1-4, with no clear D. The CDR3 loop spans 15 amino acids. V was pared by 1 base and J by 1 base, with 7 bases between. The germline CDR1 and CDR2 sequences are MNHEY and SMNVEV (reference sequence). In DNA form, the CDR3 reads TGTGCCAGCAGTTTATACAGTGGAACTAATGAAAAACTGTTTTTT. Protein product: CASSLYSGTNEKLFF.

The chain employs TRBV29-1 and TRBJ1-2, with 7 positions matching TRBD1. V lost 5 bases, J lost 0 bases, and 9 bases stayed unmatched. The germline gives CDR1 SQVTM, CDR2 ANQGSEA. CDR3 length: 15 residues. The CDR3 nucleotides are TGCAGCGTTCCGGGACAGCCGCCAGCTAACTATGGCTACACCTTC. Protein product: CSVPGQPPANYGYTF.

This clone was observed a single time. The chain has TRBV7-3 and TRBJ1-2, with no clear D. The germline V gene has CDR1 SGHTA and CDR2 FQGTGA. The CDR3 has 17 amino acids. V lost 6 bases and J 0 bases, leaving 20 bases between the germline ends. CDR3 residues: CASSLTAADAPNYGYTF. CDR3 DNA: TGTGCCAGCAGTCTCACTGCCGCGGATGCTCCTAACTATGGCTACACCTTC.

This chain uses TRBV5-1 with TRBJ2-3, with D perhaps matching TRBD2 (6 bases). This CDR3 contains 15 residues. With 4 bases removed from V and 6 bases from J, the gap between germline ends came to 18 bases. The germline V gene has CDR1 SGHRS and CDR2 YFSETQ. CDR3 sequence (DNA): TGCGCCAGCAGCCGATCCCGGGGGTCCGGGGATACGCAGTATTTT. Its translation is CASSRSRGSGDTQYF.

The V call is TRBV7-9, the J call TRBJ1-6; 12 bases match TRBD1. J was trimmed by 7 bases and V by 4 bases; bases with no gene match: 11. This CDR3 has 18 amino acids. Germline-derived CDR1 and CDR2 are SEHNR and FQNEAQ (reference sequence). The CDR3 loop is CASSSSGTGGVGNSPLHF. CDR3 in DNA: TGTGCCAGCAGCTCATCCGGGACAGGGGGCGTTGGCAATTCACCCCTCCACTTT. Based on the CDR3 plus reference TRBV7-9 and TRBJ1-6, the full variable domain is DTGVSQNPRHKITKRGQNVTFRCDPISEHNRLYWYRQTLGQGPEFLTYFQNEAQLEKSRLLSDRFSAERPKGSFSTLEIQRTEQGDSAMYLCASSSSGTGGVGNSPLHFGNGTRLTVT.

The CDR3 loop is CASRQGLDTEAFF. The CDR3 DNA reads TGTGCCAGCAGACAGGGGCTTGACACTGAAGCTTTCTTT. This chain connects TRBV6-5 to TRBJ1-1, with 7 bases aligning to TRBD1. Germline CDR1 is MNHEY and CDR2 is SVGAGI. The V and J ends lost 6 bases and 3 bases, in that order; junction bases with no gene match: 4. The CDR3 spans 13 residues.

J is TRBJ1-3 and V is TRBV9; D is perhaps TRBD1 (5 bases). Germline V gene sequence: CDR1 SGDLS, CDR2 YYNGEE. The CDR3 is 15 amino acids. Trimming shortened V by 0 bases and J by 0 bases, and 7 bases separated the two germline ends. The CDR3 here is CASSVGQFSGNTIYF. For the CDR3, the DNA is TGTGCCAGCAGCGTAGGACAGTTCTCTGGAAACACCATATATTTT.

This clone has only one observation. The same CDR3 is also encoded by other DNA sequences in this sample. This chain uses TRBV12-5 with TRBJ1-2; 9 positions agree with TRBD1. V lost 3 bases, J lost 0 bases, and 14 bases stayed unmatched. This CDR3 is 19 amino acids long. The germline CDR1 and CDR2 sequences are LGHNT and FRNRAP. The CDR3 DNA reads TGTGCTAGTGGTTTAGTACAAGGGACAGGGATACCCTCTAACTATGGCTACACCTTC. Protein: CASGLVQGTGIPSNYGYTF.

CDR3 DNA: TGCGCCAGCAGCCAAGCGCGGATGCTAGACTCTGGAAACACCATATATTTT. This codes for CASSQARMLDSGNTIYF. V and J are TRBV4-1 and TRBJ1-3; no definite D call. CDR3 size: 17 residues. Trimming pared 1 base from V and 0 bases from J, leaving 13 bases between. Germline V gene data show CDR1 as MGHRA and CDR2 as YSYEKL.

The chain combines TRBV21-1 with TRBJ1-6; TRBD1 is taken as the D call from the table, unchecked against the DNA. TRBV21-1 is a pseudogene segment. This CDR3 has 16 amino acids. In nucleotides, the CDR3 is TGTGCCAGCAGCAAATTTAGAGGGGGTGGAAATTCACCCCTCCACTTT. Its translation: CASSKFRGGGNSPLHF.

The chain links TRBV29-1 to TRBJ1-1, with D unresolved. The V end lost 0 bases, the J end lost 2 bases, and 19 bases lay between the germline ends. In germline, CDR1 is SQVTM, CDR2 ANQGSEA. The CDR3 spans 17 residues. This chain's CDR3 is CSVEEAGPYLFNTEAFF. The CDR3 DNA reads TGCAGCGTTGAAGAGGCAGGCCCTTACCTTTTTAACACTGAAGCTTTCTTT.

This clone turned up a few times. The rearrangement uses TRBV27 and TRBJ2-1; TRBD2 matches at 12 bases. Trimming took 9 bases from V and 7 from J; bases not matched to a gene: 19. The length of the CDR3 is 18 residues. Germline lookup yields CDR1 MNHEY and CDR2 SMNVEV (reference sequence). The CDR3 loop is CASRLTRASGGEGNEQFF. The CDR3 DNA reads TGTGCCAGTCGACTAACACGGGCTAGCGGGGGGGAAGGGAATGAGCAGTTCTTC.

Concerning this clone itself: At one end the junction does not follow the germline gene, possibly because of a read error. This chain joins TRBV5-4 and TRBJ1-1; 7 bases align to TRBD1. Germline V gene lookup returns CDR1 SGHNT and CDR2 YYREEE (reference sequence). This CDR3 has 13 amino acids. The chain's CDR3 is CASSSRPRGQIIF. In DNA form, the CDR3 reads TGTGCCAGCAGCTCAAGACCTAGGGGACAGATAATCTTT.

The V and J genes are TRBV19 and TRBJ2-7, with 7 bases matching TRBD1. The CDR3 has 14 amino acids. Germline loops: CDR1 LNHDA, CDR2 SQIVND (reference sequence). Trimming removed 3 bases from V and 7 bases from J; junction bases left unmatched: 9. CDR3 sequence: CASSMRGPPGEQYF. DNA of the CDR3: TGTGCCAGTAGTATGAGGGGGCCTCCTGGAGAGCAGTACTTC.

The chain links TRBV13 to TRBJ2-1; the D gene is possibly TRBD2 (7 bases). The V gene's germline CDR1 is PRHDT and CDR2 FYEKMQ (reference sequence). This CDR3 has 18 amino acids. V was trimmed by 1 base and J by 2 bases, leaving 18 bases between them. CDR3 sequence (DNA): TGTGCCAGCAGCTTAGTGGTTTCCCGGGGGGCCGCCTACAATGAGCAGTTCTTC. Translating it yields CASSLVVSRGAAYNEQFF.

This clone was observed once. The chain's CDR3 is CASSASFEREQFF. As DNA, the CDR3 is TGTGCCAGCAGTGCCAGTTTTGAACGTGAGCAGTTCTTC. The V gene is TRBV6-1, the J gene TRBJ2-1; D is unclear. Trimming removed 4 bases at V and 9 bases at J, with 13 bases between. CDR3 size: 13 residues. Germline CDR1 is MNHNS and CDR2 is SASEGT.